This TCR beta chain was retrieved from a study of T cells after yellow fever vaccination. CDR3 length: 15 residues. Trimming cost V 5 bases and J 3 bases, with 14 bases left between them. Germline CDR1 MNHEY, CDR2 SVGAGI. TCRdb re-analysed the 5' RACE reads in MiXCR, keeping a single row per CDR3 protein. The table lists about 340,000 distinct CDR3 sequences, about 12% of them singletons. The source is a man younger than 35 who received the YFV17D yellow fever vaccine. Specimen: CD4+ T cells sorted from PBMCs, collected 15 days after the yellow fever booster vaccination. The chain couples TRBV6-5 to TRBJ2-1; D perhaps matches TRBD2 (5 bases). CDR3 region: CASSRTPSGYNEQFF. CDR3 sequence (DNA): TGTGCCAGCAGTCGAACCCCCAGCGGCTACAATGAGCAGTTCTTC.